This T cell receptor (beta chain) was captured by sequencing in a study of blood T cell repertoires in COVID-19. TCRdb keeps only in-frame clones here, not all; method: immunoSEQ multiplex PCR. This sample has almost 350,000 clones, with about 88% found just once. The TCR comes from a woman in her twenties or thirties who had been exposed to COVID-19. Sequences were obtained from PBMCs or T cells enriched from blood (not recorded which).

CDR3 residues: CASSSTASYEQYF. The CDR3 nucleotides are TGTGCCAGCAGCTCAACTGCTTCCTACGAGCAGTACTTC. The V and J genes are TRBV11-3 and TRBJ2-7; D unresolved. The CDR3 runs to 13 residues. Germline loops: CDR1 SGHNT, CDR2 YENEEA. The V gene lost 4 bases and the J gene lost 1 base, with 8 bases spanning the gap.